The T cell receptor (beta chain) described here comes from a study of blood T cell repertoires in COVID-19. The CDR3 length is 14 residues. The V and J ends lost 5 bases and 1 base respectively, with 8 bases between them. The germline V gene has CDR1 SNHLY and CDR2 FYNNEI. Sequenced by immunoSEQ multiplex PCR; TCRdb stores in-frame clones only, minus some. The sample holds approximately 83,000 clones, just under 85% seen once. The chain is built from TRBV2 and TRBJ1-4; possibly TRBD1 for D (6 bases). The receptor comes from a man over 45 with acute or convalescent COVID-19. Sequenced: peripheral blood. CDR3 DNA: TGTGCCAGCAGTCTACAGGGAACTAATGAAAAACTGTTTTTT. Its translation is CASSLQGTNEKLFF. Full variable domain (rest looked up from reference TRBV2 and TRBJ1-4): EPEVTQTPSHQVTQMGQEVILRCVPISNHLYFYWYRQILGQKVEFLVSFYNNEISEKSEIFDDQFSVERPDGSNFTLKIRSTKLEDSAMYFCASSLQGTNEKLFFGSGTQLSVL.